Sequencing of this T cell receptor (beta chain) was carried out in a study of blood T cell repertoires in COVID-19. The assay was immunoSEQ multiplex PCR, and TCRdb's table has in-frame clones only and misses some. In the table there are about 270,000 clones, about 89% of which are singletons. The CDR3 runs 17 residues. CDR1 is LNHDA, CDR2 SQIVND, per germline (reference sequence). The junction had 13 bases not matched to a gene; V was cut back by 7 bases and J by 6 bases. The sequence derives from a woman younger than 30 who had recovered from COVID-19. The chain links TRBV19 to TRBJ1-5, with TRBD1 identical over 12 bases. The sample comprised PBMCs or T cells enriched from blood (not recorded which). The CDR3, as DNA: TGTGCCAGTACACCGGGACAGGGGGCCAATTTCGGTCAGCCCCAGCATTTT. Translated, it gives CASTPGQGANFGQPQHF.